These T cell receptor beta chains were read from a single sample in a study of blood T cell repertoires in COVID-19. Sequencing used immunoSEQ multiplex PCR; TCRdb keeps in-frame clones, though not all of them. The table lists 250,000 to 300,000 clones, approximately 88% of them singletons. Specimen: PBMCs or T cells enriched from blood (not recorded which). The receptors here all came from a woman aged 40 to 55 who had recovered from COVID-19. Each CDR3 is given with its conserved first and last residue. Fields, in order: clone size, D gene, CDR3 length, V gene, J gene, CDR3 DNA, CDR3 protein. D genes are given only for firm matches. The size field is filled for only some rows; it gives once, few, many or a size class.

>NA|TRBD1|16|TRBV5-1|TRBJ1-2
TGCGCCAGCAGCCTTGCTCTGGCTGACAGGGGATATGGCTACACCTTC
CASSLALADRGYGYTF
>NA|NA|14|TRBV5-1|TRBJ2-2
TGCGCCAGCAGCTTGGTGGGACACCCAGGGGAGCTGTTTTTT
CASSLVGHPGELFF
>once|TRBD1|14|TRBV18|TRBJ2-1
TGTGCCAGCTCACCAAGTACAGGGGGGTATCAGACGTTCTTC
CASSPSTGGYQTFF
>once|TRBD1|15|TRBV5-6|TRBJ1-2
TGTGCCAGCAGCCCACGGACAGGGGGTGGCTATGGCTACACCTTC
CASSPRTGGGYGYTF
>NA|TRBD1|16|TRBV19|TRBJ1-5
TGTGCCAGTAGTGTCCGACGGACAGGATTCAATCAGCCCCAGCATTTT
CASSVRRTGFNQPQHF
>NA|TRBD2|17|TRBV5-1|TRBJ2-6
TGCGCCAGCAGCTTGGTTAGCGGGCTCTCTGGGGCCAACGTCCTGACTTTC
CASSLVSGLSGANVLTF
>NA|NA|14|TRBV5-1|TRBJ2-1
TGCGCCAGCAGCTTCGCGGGTGTTAACAATGAGCAGTTCTTC
CASSFAGVNNEQFF
>NA|NA|14|TRBV9|TRBJ1-1
TGTGCCAGCAGCTCCTCCACACAGAACACTGAAGCTTTCTTT
CASSSSTQNTEAFF
>NA|NA|13|TRBV24-1|TRBJ2-3
TGTGCCACCAGTGATCCGGCGGCAGATACGCAGTATTTT
CATSDPAADTQYF
>NA|NA|12|TRBV6-2/TRBV6-3|TRBJ1-5
TGTGCCAGCAGTTACGGCAACCAGCCCCAGCATTTT
CASSYGNQPQHF
>NA|TRBD2|15|TRBV18|TRBJ2-7
TGTGCCAGCTCACTATCCGGGACTACAACCTACGAGCAGTACTTC
CASSLSGTTTYEQYF
>NA|NA|14|TRBV4-1|TRBJ1-1
TGCGCCAGCAGCCAAGAGTGGCAAAACACTGAAGCTTTCTTT
CASSQEWQNTEAFF
>NA|TRBD1|15|TRBV5-1|TRBJ2-3
TGCGCCAGCAGCTCGGACAGGGGGCAATTAGATACGCAGTATTTT
CASSSDRGQLDTQYF
>NA|TRBD2|19|TRBV7-9|TRBJ2-7
TGTGCCAGCAGCTTAGTAGGGACTAGCGGGATTGATTATGAATACGAGCAGTACTTC
CASSLVGTSGIDYEYEQYF
>NA|NA|13|TRBV5-8|TRBJ1-1
TGTGCCAGCAGCTCCCCGTTTGACACTGAAGCTTTCTTT
CASSSPFDTEAFF
>NA|TRBD2|17|TRBV5-6|TRBJ2-5
TGTGCCAGCAGCTCTGGTAGACTAGCGGGAGCGGATGAGACCCAGTACTTC
CASSSGRLAGADETQYF
>NA|NA|14|TRBV9|TRBJ2-5
TGTGCCAGCAGCGTAGATCCCAGGGGAGAGACCCAGTACTTC
CASSVDPRGETQYF
>NA|TRBD1|16|TRBV24-1|TRBJ2-5
TGTGCCACCAGTGATTCCGGGACAGGGGGTGTAGAGACCCAGTACTTC
CATSDSGTGGVETQYF
>once|TRBD1|14|TRBV9|TRBJ2-5
TGTGCCAGCAGCGTAGGGGCAGGGGGAGAGACCCAGTACTTC
CASSVGAGGETQYF
>once|NA|11|TRBV30|TRBJ2-1
TGTGCCTGGAGTACGCGCAATGAGCAGTTCTTC
CAWSTRNEQFF
>once|NA|12|TRBV19|TRBJ1-4
TGTGCCAGTACAATCACCAACGGAAAACTGTTTTTT
CASTITNGKLFF
>NA|TRBD1|14|TRBV7-2|TRBJ2-7
TGTGCCAGCAGCCGGCCTGAGGGGGCTACGGGGCAGTACTTC
CASSRPEGATGQYF
>NA|NA|13|TRBV5-1|TRBJ2-7
TGCGCCAGCAGTCCTGTCAGAACCTACGAGCAGTACTTC
CASSPVRTYEQYF
>NA|TRBD2|16|TRBV7-9|TRBJ2-2
TGTGCCAGCAGCGACAGAAGCGGGAGGAACACCGGGGAGCTGTTTTTT
CASSDRSGRNTGELFF
>NA|TRBD1|16|TRBV5-4|TRBJ1-5
TGTGCCAGCAGCCAAGGACCGGACAGGGAGGTTCAGCCCCAGCATTTT
CASSQGPDREVQPQHF
>NA|NA|13|TRBV7-2|TRBJ1-1
TGTGCCAGCAGCTATCTCCGCGGGGGGGCCGCTTTCTTT
CASSYLRGGAAFF
>NA|NA|13|TRBV30|TRBJ1-4
TGTGCCTGGAGTGCCGGGTCTAATGAAAAACTGTTTTTT
CAWSAGSNEKLFF
>NA|TRBD1|16|TRBV5-1|TRBJ2-2
TGCGCCAGCAGACCTCCCAGGGGGCGTATCACCGGGGAGCTGTTTTTT
CASRPPRGRITGELFF
>few|NA|16|TRBV3-1/TRBV3-2|TRBJ1-6
TGTGCCAGCAGCTTTGGAGAAGGGGGTAATAATTCACCCCTCCACTTT
CASSFGEGGNNSPLHF
>NA|NA|15|TRBV19|TRBJ2-1
TGTGCCAGTAGTATTCCGGGTAGCTCCTACAATGAGCAGTTCTTC
CASSIPGSSYNEQFF
>few|TRBD1|15|TRBV15|TRBJ2-7
TGTGCCACCAGCAGAGCGAAGGGACAGGACTACGAGCAGTACTTC
CATSRAKGQDYEQYF
>NA|NA|16|TRBV7-2|TRBJ1-3
TGTGCCAGCAGCTTAGGGAGCGGGGGAACTGGAAACACCATATATTTT
CASSLGSGGTGNTIYF
>NA|NA|14|TRBV18|TRBJ2-2
TGTGCCAGCTCACCAAACAGTGACACCGGGGAGCTGTTTTTT
CASSPNSDTGELFF
>NA|NA|18|TRBV7-2|TRBJ2-1
TGTGCCAGCAGCTTAGGTGGGCGCTTTACGAGCTCCTACAATGAGCAGTTCTTC
CASSLGGRFTSSYNEQFF
>NA|TRBD1|14|TRBV7-2|TRBJ1-2
TGTGCCAGCAGCTTCCGCCAGGGGGCATGGGGCTACACCTTC
CASSFRQGAWGYTF
>NA|NA|13|TRBV29-1|TRBJ1-1
TGCAGCGTGATCCCGGGACAAGGCACTGAAGCTTTCTTT
CSVIPGQGTEAFF
>NA|NA|16|TRBV15|TRBJ2-6
TGTGCCACCAGCAGAGATAGAGAATCTGGGGCCAACGTCCTGACTTTC
CATSRDRESGANVLTF
>NA|NA|15|TRBV6-5|TRBJ1-1
TGTGCCAGCGTGAGCTCTTGGTTACCGAACACTGAAGCTTTCTTT
CASVSSWLPNTEAFF